What follows are 10 T cell receptor beta chains derived from one specimen sequenced in a study of T cell repertoires in cytomegalovirus infection. TCRdb reprocessed the reads via MiXCR and lists one record per CDR3 protein. The sample lists about 300,000 distinct CDR3 sequences; 9.6% were seen once. Sequenced input: PBMCs. These receptors all stem from a human donor in good health (CMV status not recorded). Some clones in this sample may be carry-over from other donors' samples.

This chain uses TRBV9 with TRBJ2-1, with D perhaps assigned TRBD1 or TRBD2 (5 bases each). This CDR3 is built from 16 residues. Trimming removed 0 bases at V and 0 bases at J, with 10 bases between. CDR1 is SGDLS, CDR2 YYNGEE, per germline. CDR3 sequence: CASSVAGPISYNEQFF. The CDR3 DNA reads as TGTGCCAGCAGCGTAGCGGGACCGATCTCCTACAATGAGCAGTTCTTC.

This clonotype was recorded at least ten times. The chain uses TRBV7-2 and TRBJ2-5; 7 nucleotides line up with TRBD1. CDR3 length: 14 residues. CDR1 and CDR2 (germline): SGHTA, FQGNSA. V lost 5 bases and J lost 7; bases outside the gene matches: 10. CDR3 DNA: TGTGCCAGCAGCCCTAGACAGGGTCTGGTGACCCAGTACTTC. It codes for CASSPRQGLVTQYF.

There are many counts of this clonotype. The chain is built from TRBV29-1 and TRBJ2-1; 12 bases are a match to TRBD2. The germline gives CDR1 SQVTM, CDR2 ANQGSEA. Trimming cost V 6 bases and J 2 bases; bases outside gene matches: 8. The CDR3 sequence is 16 residues long. The CDR3 region has the DNA TGCAGCGTCGACCCACTAGCGGGGGGCGCCTACAATGAGCAGTTCTTC. Translation: CSVDPLAGGAYNEQFF.

The DNA of the CDR3 is TGCAGTGCTAGAAGGCAATTGAACACTGAAGCTTTCTTT. Amino acids: CSARRQLNTEAFF. J is TRBJ1-1 and V is TRBV20-1; D is undetermined. The germline V gene has CDR1 DFQATT and CDR2 SNEGSKA (reference sequence). V lost 2 bases, J lost 0 bases, and 7 bases lay in between. CDR3 size: 13 residues.

A few counts support this clonotype. The J gene is TRBJ1-2, the V gene TRBV7-9; a weak D match, TRBD1 (5 bases). The length of the CDR3 is 16 residues. Germline lookup yields CDR1 SEHNR and CDR2 FQNEAQ (reference sequence). Deletions cut 5 bases from V and 4 bases from J, with 20 bases between. The CDR3 nucleotides read TGTGCCAGCAGCGTGGCAACCACCGGGGCCCTCTATGGCTACACCTTC. This translates into CASSVATTGALYGYTF.

This clonotype was counted between two and nine times. Since a much larger clone is just one base distant, this may be a read error. V and J are TRBV7-4 and TRBJ2-7; the D gene could be TRBD1 or TRBD2 (5 bases each). This CDR3 has 15 amino acids. Germline assignment: CDR1 SGHVT and CDR2 SQSDAQ. Trimming pared 2 bases from V and 5 bases from J, leaving 16 bases between. CDR3 sequence reads: CASSLRGQGAHEQYF. Written as DNA, the CDR3 is TGTGCCAGCAGCTTACGTGGTCAGGGAGCCCACGAGCAGTACTTC.

This clonotype has ten or more counts. V usage is TRBV7-9 and J usage is TRBJ2-3; 10 bases are shared with TRBD1. This CDR3 region has 17 residues. V lost 5 bases, J lost 0 bases, and 8 bases stayed unmatched. The germline CDR1 and CDR2 sequences are SEHNR and FQNEAQ (reference sequence). Written as DNA, the CDR3 is TGTGCCAGCAGCAGACGGGACAGGGGATGGAGCACAGATACGCAGTATTTT. It specifies CASSRRDRGWSTDTQYF.

In this sample, this clonotype turned up many times. The chain carries TRBV25-1 and TRBJ1-2, with TRBD1 identical over 9 bases. V was pared by 9 bases and J by 3 bases, with 8 bases of the junction left unmatched. The germline gives CDR1 MGHDK, CDR2 SYGVNS. The CDR3 sequence is 14 residues long. The CDR3 reads CARGQGPSYYGYTF. DNA for the CDR3: TGTGCCAGAGGACAGGGGCCCTCTTACTATGGCTACACCTTC.

This rearrangement joins TRBV20-1 to TRBJ2-7, with D perhaps matching TRBD1 (6 bases). Trimming cost V 5 bases and J 8 bases, with 19 bases left between them. CDR1 is DFQATT and CDR2 is SNEGSKA in the germline V gene (reference sequence). This CDR3 region has 13 residues. For the CDR3, the DNA is TGCAGTGCTCATCTATTACAGGGAGATCAGCAGTACGTC. This gives the protein CSAHLLQGDQQYV.

V gene TRBV13 combines with J gene TRBJ2-7; D uncertain. CDR1 is PRHDT, CDR2 FYEKMQ, per germline (reference sequence). The CDR3 consists of 13 residues. Trimming shortened V by 3 bases and J by 3 bases, and 9 bases separated the two germline ends. The CDR3 nucleotides are TGTGCCAGCAGCTTCGTCACCCACTACGAGCAGTACTTC. Its translation is CASSFVTHYEQYF.